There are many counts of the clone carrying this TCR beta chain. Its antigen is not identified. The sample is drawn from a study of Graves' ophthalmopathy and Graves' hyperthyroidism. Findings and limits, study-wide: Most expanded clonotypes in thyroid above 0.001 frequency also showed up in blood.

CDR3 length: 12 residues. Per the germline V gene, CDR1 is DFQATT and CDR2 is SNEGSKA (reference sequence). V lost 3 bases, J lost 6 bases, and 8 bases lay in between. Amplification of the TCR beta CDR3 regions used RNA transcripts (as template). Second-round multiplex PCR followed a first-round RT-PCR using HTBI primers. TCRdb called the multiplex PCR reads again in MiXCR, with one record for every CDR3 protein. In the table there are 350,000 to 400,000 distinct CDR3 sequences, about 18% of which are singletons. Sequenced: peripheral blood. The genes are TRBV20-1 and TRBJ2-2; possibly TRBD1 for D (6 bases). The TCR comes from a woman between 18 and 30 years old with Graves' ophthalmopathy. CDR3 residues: CSASRGSGELFF. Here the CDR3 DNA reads TGCAGTGCTAGCAGGGGATCCGGGGAGCTGTTTTTT.